The next 8 T cell receptor beta chains were all read from a single sample in a study of regulatory T cells in long-lasting Graves disease. Relying on iRepertoire HTBI primers and Arm-PCR of CDR3 regions, the team built TCR beta libraries. Via MiXCR, TCRdb re-called the multiplex PCR reads, giving one row per CDR3 protein. The sample holds around 400,000 distinct CDR3 sequences, around 22% seen once. Regarding time point: persistent/refractory GD, antithyroid drugs over 5 years with positive TRAb. Extracted RNA from PBMCs served as the source of the TCR library. The material was peripheral blood mononuclear cells (PBMCs), obtained when the disease was refractory, from a patient treated with antithyroid drugs. Receptors were obtained from a female donor with Graves disease.

This chain links TRBV19 with TRBJ2-2; D is ambiguous. V was clipped by 5 bases and J by 0 bases, with 13 bases between them. The CDR3 is 16 residues long. Per the germline V gene, CDR1 is LNHDA and CDR2 is SQIVND (reference sequence). CDR3 protein: CASSLSGSTNTGELFF. As DNA, the CDR3 is TGTGCCAGTAGTCTATCAGGATCAACGAACACCGGGGAGCTGTTTTTT.

The sample holds a few counts of this clonotype. The gene calls are TRBV18 and TRBJ1-1, with D hard to call. V was cut by 6 bases and J by 1 base, with 12 bases left in between. Germline lookup yields CDR1 KGHSH and CDR2 LQKENI. This CDR3 spans 14 amino acids. CDR3 sequence (DNA): TGTGCCAGCTCTCGGCTGGGCGAGAACACTGAAGCTTTCTTT. It specifies CASSRLGENTEAFF.

The count of this clonotype is one. This chain joins TRBV20-1 and TRBJ1-5, with a possible D match to TRBD1 (6 bases). CDR1 is DFQATT, CDR2 SNEGSKA, per germline (reference sequence). The V end was cut by 3 bases, the J end by 3 bases, with 12 bases between. This CDR3 is built from 14 residues. The CDR3: CSARGGQSNQPQHF. DNA of the CDR3: TGCAGTGCTAGGGGAGGACAGTCCAATCAGCCCCAGCATTTT.

The chain has TRBV30 and TRBJ1-1; TRBD1 aligns across 7 bases. This CDR3 region has 16 residues. Trimming removed 5 bases from V and 0 bases from J; junction bases left unmatched: 12. Germline V gene data show CDR1 as GTSNPN and CDR2 as SVGIG (reference sequence). The CDR3: CAWSYRGGVMNTEAFF. The CDR3 DNA reads TGTGCCTGGTCTTACAGGGGTGGCGTGATGAACACTGAAGCTTTCTTT.

This clonotype was picked up many times. The gene calls are TRBV28 and TRBJ1-2; D remains unclear. CDR3 length equals 12 residues. V shed 3 bases and J shed 7 bases, with 9 bases lying between them. Germline CDR1 reads MDHEN; CDR2 reads SYDVKM. CDR3 bases: TGTGCCAGCAGTTTGTTCCCACTTGGCTACACCTTC. As protein: CASSLFPLGYTF.

This clonotype occurred a few times. Here the CDR3 DNA reads TGCGCCAGCAGAGGGGGTGAGGACGAGCAGTACTTC. Translated: CASRGGEDEQYF. The chain links TRBV5-1 to TRBJ2-7; maybe TRBD1 (6 bases). The CDR3 has 12 residues. V shed 5 bases and J shed 5 bases, with 11 bases lying between them. Germline CDR1 reads SGHRS; CDR2 reads YFSETQ.

The V and J genes are TRBV20-1 and TRBJ2-7, with D unclear. Per germline, CDR1 DFQATT and CDR2 SNEGSKA (reference sequence). The V end was cut by 4 bases, the J end by 0 bases, with 19 bases between. CDR3 length equals 16 residues. The CDR3 protein is CSATRLSTQSSYEQYF. CDR3 nucleotides: TGCAGTGCTACCCGACTGTCAACCCAGAGCTCCTACGAGCAGTACTTC.

This clonotype was counted many times. The chain employs TRBV20-1 and TRBJ2-2; 8 nucleotides match TRBD1. Trimming at V came to 1 base and at J to 6 bases, leaving 1 base not matched to a gene. The CDR3 is made up of 13 amino acids. CDR1 is DFQATT, CDR2 SNEGSKA, per germline (reference sequence). CDR3 nucleotide sequence: TGCAGTGCTAGAGCAGGGGGCCCCGGGGAGCTGTTTTTT. Translated: CSARAGGPGELFF.